The source of this T cell receptor (beta chain) is a study of radiotherapy plus CTLA-4 blockade in lung cancer (dated by TCRdb to the late 2010s). Broadly, across the study: Among enrolled patients, 15% to 20% had an objective response and around 33% reached disease control. Points the paper makes about the study in general: The strongest predictors of response were reported to be early dynamic shifts in blood T cell clones along with a rise in serum interferon-beta following radiation. After treatment with radiotherapy and ipilimumab, TCR clones that came from tumors expanded in the peripheral blood.

Of note for this clone: No antigen is known for it. Base qualities were left out, and no much larger clone turns up one base away.

The trim is 7 bases for V and 7 bases for J, with a gap of 16 bases between the germline ends. In the germline V gene, CDR1 corresponds to SGHAT and CDR2 to FQNNGV. Spanning cysteine to phenylalanine, the CDR3 consists of 13 amino acids. Only the CDR3 DNA is retained, 39 bases long and in frame from the first base. The receptor library was made with the immunoSEQ multiplex PCR assay. In its TCRdb copy, this immuneACCESS table keeps in-frame sequences only and misses some clones. Where compared with another copy, unresolved V genes explain less than half of these, and the others have no known cause. Here the sample has some 110,000 clones; roughly 86% occur a single time. In total, the top ten clones hold 3% to 4% of the sample. Focal radiation therapy combined with CTLA-4 blockade (ipilimumab) was tested in patients with chemo-refractory metastatic non-small-cell lung cancer.

The chain links TRBV11-2 with TRBJ2-5, with TRBD1 as a weak D call on 5 bases. The sequencing here drew on peripheral blood, taken from a patient treated with radiotherapy plus ipilimumab. This receptor was obtained from a human donor with non-small cell lung cancer that progressed on radiotherapy plus ipilimumab. Some clones in this sample may be carry-over from other donors' samples. The DNA reads as follows: TGTGCCAGCAACCACAGGTCGACATGGACCCAGTACTTC. The encoded protein is CASNHRSTWTQYF.